Described below is a single T cell receptor (beta chain) sequence and its context. The data stem from a study of blood T cell repertoires in COVID-19. The CDR3 loop spans 13 amino acids. Looked up from germline, CDR1 is MGHRA and CDR2 is YSYEKL. Trimming removed 1 base at V and 7 bases at J, with 10 bases between. In terms of age and location, participants ranged from about 18 to 90 years and lived in around 22 US areas. Recovered status in Cohort 3 required two negative PCRs, clearance, or symptom resolution. In the original analysis: Counts of nucleated cells, estimated from reference gene primer amplification, were obtained. Method: immunoSEQ multiplex PCR; TCRdb's copy keeps in-frame clones and lacks some. The DNA was the basis for D and trimming; V, J and clone size are from that table. The sample records 320,000 or so clones, over 70% being singletons.

The sequencing sample was made of PBMCs or T cells enriched from blood (not recorded which). This TCR came from a man aged 25 to 45 who had recovered from COVID-19. The chain uses TRBV4-1 and TRBJ1-1; D is possibly TRBD1 (6 bases). The CDR3 DNA is TGCGCCAGCAGCCAAGGGGACACCCATGAAGCTTTCTTT. This translates into CASSQGDTHEAFF.